This T cell receptor (beta chain) stems from a study of blood T cell repertoires in COVID-19. Whole-study context: The study drew acute and convalescent COVID-19 samples from the United States, Italy and Spain. Sources were T cells, B-cell-depleted T cells, or PBMCs; the material itself was cDNA or gDNA.

Trimming took off 5 bases at V and 4 bases at J, with 17 bases between the two ends. Germline CDR1 is GTSNPN and CDR2 is SVGIG (reference sequence). This CDR3 contains 14 residues. As originally analysed: For nucleated cells, counts were estimated from reference gene primer amplification. Some clones are missing from TCRdb's copy, which holds only in-frame ones; the method was immunoSEQ multiplex PCR. Clone size and the V and J calls come from that table; the DNA yielded D and trimming. The sample yields approximately 230,000 clones, roughly three quarters seen once. J is TRBJ1-2 and V is TRBV30; possible D gene TRBD1, 6 bases. What was sequenced was peripheral blood. The TCR sequence derives from a woman in her thirties or forties with active or convalescent COVID-19. In nucleotides, the CDR3 is TGTGCCTGGGGACAGAGCAGGGGCCGCTATGGCTACACCTTC. It codes for CAWGQSRGRYGYTF. Variable domain in full (rest from reference TRBV30 and TRBJ1-2): SQTIHQWPATLVQPVGSPLSLECTVEGTSNPNLYWYRQAAGRGLQLLFYSVGIGQISSEVPQNLSASRPQDRQFILSSKKLLLSDSGFYLCAWGQSRGRYGYTFGSGTRLTVV.